The present T cell receptor (beta chain) was sequenced within a study of vaccination effects on CD4 cells after COVID-19. General observations from the study: There were few convalescent patients in the study and no early post-infection timepoints. Clones from infection and from vaccination both contracted markedly late after vaccination.

As to this clone: No antigen is known for it.

Germline assignment: CDR1 PRHDT and CDR2 FYEKMQ (reference sequence). The length of the CDR3 is 15 residues. V lost 5 bases to trimming and J lost 6 bases; unmatched junction nucleotides: 8. Using viral peptide pools, the ViraFEST assay grew out antigen-specific CD4+ T cells prior to sequencing. Subsequent to a culture period of under twelve days, CD4+ T cells were isolated. Either the BNT162b2 or mRNA-1273 vaccine was given to participants in two doses. This table comes from immunoSEQ multiplex PCR, and its TCRdb copy is limited to in-frame clones, with some not included. Of about 32,000 clones in the sample, around three quarters were seen once.

The specimen comprised CD4+ T cells from PBMCs cultured with HCoV-229E spike peptides, sampled after COVID-19 vaccination. The origin of this receptor is a human donor who received a COVID-19 vaccine. The chain carries TRBV13 and TRBJ1-3, with 9 bases aligning to TRBD1. The CDR3 DNA is TGTGCCAGCAGCAGAAAGAGGACAGGGGAAAACACCATATATTTT. It yields the protein CASSRKRTGENTIYF.